The 13 T cell receptor beta chains below come from one sample, sequenced in a study of cytomegalovirus exposure and HLA in healthy donors. It was with 60 Vbeta and 13 Jbeta primers that the PCR ran. The assay was immunoSEQ multiplex PCR, and TCRdb's table has in-frame clones only and misses some. The sample yields 150,000 to 200,000 clones, about 81% seen once. Sequencing input: PBMCs. These receptors were collected from a man aged 35-49 years in good health and CMV-seronegative.

V and J are TRBV2 and TRBJ2-3, with TRBD2 identical over 8 bases. The V gene's germline CDR1 is SNHLY and CDR2 FYNNEI. The CDR3 is 14 residues long. J was trimmed by 2 bases and V by 6 bases; bases with no gene match: 4. CDR3 sequence: CASRKTSDTDTQYF. In DNA, the CDR3 is TGTGCCAGCAGGAAGACTAGCGACACAGATACGCAGTATTTT.

V and J are TRBV5-4 and TRBJ2-3, with 10 bases lining up with TRBD1. Looked up from germline, CDR1 is SGHNT and CDR2 is YYREEE (reference sequence). V gave up 3 bases and J gave up 4 bases; unmatched junction bases: 11. The CDR3 extends over 17 amino acids. CDR3 DNA: TGTGCCAGCAGCTCATCCAAGGACAGGGGGAGGGCAGATACGCAGTATTTT. Translation: CASSSSKDRGRADTQYF.

The V and J genes are TRBV7-8 and TRBJ2-5; 7 nucleotides align to TRBD2. Germline V gene data show CDR1 as SGHVS and CDR2 as FQNEAQ. The ends lost 5 bases at V and 4 bases at J; junction bases unmatched: 13. The CDR3 totals 16 residues. CDR3 protein: CASSTGEEGGGETQYF. The CDR3 nucleotides are TGTGCCAGCAGCACTGGAGAGGAGGGCGGGGGAGAGACCCAGTACTTC. The entire variable domain, with the rest obtained from reference TRBV7-8 and TRBJ2-5, is as follows: GAGVSQSPRYKVAKRGQDVALRCDPISGHVSLFWYQQALGQGPEFLTYFQNEAQLDKSGLPSDRFFAERPEGSVSTLKIQRTQQEDSAVYLCASSTGEEGGGETQYFGPGTRLLVL.

This clone was observed a handful of times. The gene calls are TRBV27 and TRBJ1-5; 12 bases map to TRBD1. Losses at the gene ends were 2 bases for V and 6 bases for J; bases not matched to a gene: 8. The CDR3 runs to 17 residues. Looked up from germline, CDR1 is MNHEY and CDR2 is SMNVEV (reference sequence). The CDR3 DNA reads TGTGCCAGCAGTTTAGGATGGGGACAGGGGGCGGTTCAGCCCCAGCATTTT. It encodes CASSLGWGQGAVQPQHF.

This chain connects TRBV7-9 to TRBJ2-2; 10 bases are a match to TRBD1. The CDR3 totals 16 residues. Germline trimming cut 5 bases from V and 4 bases from J; bases unmatched to any gene: 7. The germline V gene has CDR1 SEHNR and CDR2 FQNEAQ (reference sequence). CDR3 DNA: TGTGCCAGCAGCACCCGGACAGGGGGAGGCACCGGGGAGCTGTTTTTT. This codes for CASSTRTGGGTGELFF.

The chain is built from TRBV5-8 and TRBJ1-3; no clear D gene. Germline V lookup: CDR1 SGHTS, CDR2 YDEGEE. The CDR3 is made up of 13 amino acids. Trimming took off 6 bases at V and 0 bases at J, with 7 bases between the two ends. The CDR3 loop reads CASTLYSGNTIYF. The CDR3 nucleotides read TGTGCCAGCACCCTCTACTCTGGAAACACCATATATTTT. The full variable domain, rest sourced from reference TRBV5-8 and TRBJ1-3, is EAGVTQSPTHLIKTRGQQATLRCSPISGHTSVYWYQQALGLGLQFLLWYDEGEERNRGNFPPRFSGRQFPNYSSELNVNALELEDSALYLCASTLYSGNTIYFGEGSWLTVV.

The chain has TRBV6-5 and TRBJ2-5; 11 positions agree with TRBD2. In germline, CDR1 is MNHEY, CDR2 SVGAGI. V was pared by 6 bases and J by 5 bases, with 8 bases of the junction left unmatched. The CDR3 has 15 amino acids. CDR3 sequence reads: CASRVAGGSRETQYF. The DNA for the CDR3 is TGTGCCAGCAGGGTAGCGGGAGGGTCCAGGGAGACCCAGTACTTC.

The chain couples TRBV18 to TRBJ1-1, with 7 bases fitting TRBD1. Trimming at V came to 6 bases and at J to 7 bases, leaving 8 bases not matched to a gene. CDR3 length: 13 residues. Germline loops: CDR1 KGHSH, CDR2 LQKENI. CDR3 loop: CASSRDSGNEAFF. Here the CDR3 DNA reads TGTGCCAGCTCGCGGGACAGCGGAAATGAAGCTTTCTTT.

This sequence joins TRBV6-5 and TRBJ1-1; D ambiguous. CDR1 MNHEY and CDR2 SVGAGI come from the germline V gene. This CDR3 has 16 residues. Trimming pared 0 bases from V and 0 bases from J, leaving 11 bases between. The DNA for the CDR3 is TGTGCCAGCAGTTACTCGCGCCTCGGGATGAACACTGAAGCTTTCTTT. It encodes CASSYSRLGMNTEAFF.

J is TRBJ1-4 and V is TRBV28, with 9 bases matching TRBD1. The J segment lost 6 bases and the V segment lost 3 bases, leaving 5 bases of the junction unmatched. From germline, CDR1 is MDHEN and CDR2 SYDVKM. The CDR3 spans 15 residues. CDR3 amino acids: CASSLGGQGDEKLFF. The CDR3 DNA reads as TGTGCCAGCAGTTTGGGGGGACAGGGAGATGAAAAACTGTTTTTT.

The J gene is TRBJ2-6, the V gene TRBV4-3, with TRBD2 matching over 7 bases. Germline values: CDR1 LGHNA, CDR2 YSLEER. This CDR3 is built from 12 residues. The V and J ends lost 2 bases and 13 bases, in that order; junction bases with no gene match: 2. The CDR3 is CASSQHGGVLTF. The CDR3 DNA sequence: TGCGCCAGCAGCCAACACGGGGGGGTCCTGACTTTC.

The chain is built from TRBV29-1 and TRBJ1-1; 8 bases are shared with TRBD1. Germline CDR1 and CDR2: SQVTM and ANQGSEA. V dropped 7 bases and J dropped 0; count of bases not matched to a gene: 4. The CDR3 consists of 13 residues. The CDR3 nucleotides read TGCAGCGCTTGGACAGGGCTGAACACTGAAGCTTTCTTT. Its translation is CSAWTGLNTEAFF. The full variable domain, with the rest looked up from reference TRBV29-1 and TRBJ1-1, is SAVISQKPSRDICQRGTSLTIQCQVDSQVTMMFWYRQQPGQSLTLIATANQGSEATYESGFVIDKFPISRPNLTFSTLTVSNMSPEDSSIYLCSAWTGLNTEAFFGQGTRLTVV.

V and J are TRBV28 and TRBJ2-7, with TRBD1 identical over 8 bases. There are 14 residues in the CDR3. Germline CDR1 MDHEN, CDR2 SYDVKM. J lost 3 bases, V lost 7 bases, and 8 bases had no gene match. The CDR3 bases are TGTGCCAGCACCCCCCCAGGGGGCGTCTACGAGCAGTACTTC. Its protein is CASTPPGGVYEQYF.